This T cell receptor beta chain was captured by sequencing in a study of blood T cells in healthy people across ages (dated by TCRdb to between 2015 and 2017). Regarding the research as a whole: In model experiments, template switching captured about one uniquely barcoded TCR beta cDNA molecule for every two T cells. Using deep sequencing normalized with unique cDNA molecular identifiers, the study measured how TCR beta repertoire diversity changes with age. Four age groups were formed from the donors: young (average roughly 15 years), middle-aged (around 37), aged (about 62) and long-lived (less than 85). To avoid experimental bias, donors of different ages were spread randomly across the sequencing lanes. Using the same blood draw, the study looked at two additional independent replicas of 1 million unique cDNA reads for two donors, one aged 18 to 30 and the other aged 80 or older.

General conclusions and limits of the study: As age increased, observed TCR beta diversity per million T cells dropped in a roughly linear way, and a significant reduction was already evident by age 40. Bulk unsorted PBMC profiling prevented conclusive comparison of naive and antigen-experienced compartments. The long-lived group showed more naive CD4+ T cells, fewer expanded clones and increased TCR diversity than the aged group, suggesting age selection. A strong correlation was found between observed TCR beta diversity and the percentage of naive T cells measured by flow cytometry. Donor CMV infection status was unknown, potentially confounding age-related changes in expanded clonotypes. Estimates of total diversity based on one million sequenced T cells were considered lower bounds and underestimates.

The CDR3 holds 16 amino acids from the cysteine to the phenylalanine. Only the CDR3 portion is preserved as DNA: 48 bases, with reading frame beginning at the first base. In the germline V gene, CDR1 corresponds to ENHRY and CDR2 to SYGVKD. Libraries came from 5' RACE. The sample was run on an Illumina HiSeq 2500. A second roughly 7 to 11 cycle PCR used a sample-barcoded 5' primer and a J-beta primer mix. Each TCR beta cDNA molecule received a unique molecular identifier from a template-switch 5' adaptor carrying 12 random nucleotides. Each sample yielded at least 3 million CDR3-containing paired-end reads. All of the RNA was converted into first-strand cDNA using the Mint cDNA synthesis kit, with a TRBC-specific oligonucleotide serving as the primer. After uracil-DNA glycosylase treatment, a first 18-cycle PCR used universal primers M1SS and BC2_uni_R on all cDNA. Turning to the authors' computational methods: For normalization, 1 million high-quality reads, each with a distinct molecular identifier, were randomly selected from each sample. Reads with shared molecular identifiers were discarded instead of being binned into consensus sequences. MiTCR, run with a Q25 quality threshold and the strictest error-elimination algorithm, handled CDR3 identification, clonotype clustering and error correction. Lower-bound total TCR beta diversity was estimated with a nonparametric unseen species model using Euler transformation. TCRdb passed the public sequencing reads through fastp at Q25 and MiXCR, retaining productive beta sequences. Rows matching on CDR3 protein sequence are summarized as one entry with the most common DNA and genes. The V and J calls and clone size come from TCRdb's table, not from the authors' own analysis. This sample gives around 1.7 million distinct CDR3 sequences in total; roughly 30% of them show up just once. The ten top clones hold 6.5% to 8.5% of the sample.

A note on this clonotype: Its antigen is currently not known. Possible read error: a much larger clone is one base away.

Systemically healthy Caucasian individuals from Russia, some 40 in total and aged roughly 6 to 90 years, were included as donors. Each donor gave about 10 milliliters of peripheral blood, drawn into EDTA-treated Vacutainer tubes. Ficoll-Paque density-gradient centrifugation was used to isolate PBMCs, with at least 7 million obtained per sample. Total RNA, at least 5 micrograms per sample, was extracted from PBMCs with Trizol reagent. Naive CD45RAhigh/CD27high T cell percentages were measured by flow cytometry on a PBMC aliquot from every donor. The sequenced material came from blood. This TCR came from a woman under 40 in good health. In this chain, TRBV10-3 is recombined with TRBJ2-3, with 11 middle bases fitting TRBD2. The CDR3 corresponds to CAVSAGLAGRTDTQYF. The DNA sequence reads TGTGCCGTCAGCGCCGGACTAGCGGGTCGCACAGATACGCAGTATTTT.